The 21 T cell receptor beta chains below all came from one sample that was sequenced in a study of blood T cell repertoires in COVID-19. Data came from immunoSEQ multiplex PCR; TCRdb stores just in-frame clones and leaves some out. The sample yields 70,000 or so clones, 79% seen once. Sequences were obtained from peripheral blood. The source of these receptors is a man in his 60s with acute or convalescent COVID-19.

The rearrangement uses TRBV7-2 and TRBJ2-1; 7 bases fit TRBD2. The V gene's germline CDR1 is SGHTA and CDR2 FQGNSA. V trimming: 6 bases; J trimming: 12 bases; junction bases outside the gene matches: 14. This CDR3 is built from 14 residues. This CDR3 is CASSLAGTKPAQFF. CDR3 coding DNA: TGTGCCAGCAGTCTTGCCGGGACTAAACCTGCGCAGTTCTTC.

This chain links TRBV11-2 with TRBJ2-7; TRBD1 matches at 10 bases. Per the germline V gene, CDR1 is SGHAT and CDR2 is FQNNGV. Trimming removed 5 bases from V and 5 bases from J; junction bases left unmatched: 9. The CDR3 contains 15 residues. CDR3 sequence reads: CASSRPGTGVHEQYF. The CDR3 nucleotides are TGTGCCAGCAGCAGACCCGGGACAGGGGTGCACGAGCAGTACTTC.

The CDR3 region is CSVELAGYNEQFF. DNA of the CDR3: TGCAGCGTTGAACTAGCGGGCTACAATGAGCAGTTCTTC. The V gene is TRBV29-1, the J gene TRBJ2-1; 8 bases match TRBD2. Germline CDR1 SQVTM, CDR2 ANQGSEA. There are 13 residues in the CDR3. Trimming cost V 2 bases and J 3 bases; bases outside gene matches: 0.

The rearrangement joins TRBV7-2 to TRBJ2-3, with D possibly being TRBD2 (6 bases). Germline CDR1 reads SGHTA; CDR2 reads FQGNSA. This CDR3 is 15 amino acids long. V lost 2 bases and J lost 1, with 10 bases in between. In DNA form, the CDR3 reads TGTGCCAGCAGCTTATTCACGGGGGGCACAGATACGCAGTATTTT. Its translation: CASSLFTGGTDTQYF.

For the CDR3, the DNA is TGTGCCAGCAGTTACGGGCAGGGGACTGAAGCTTTCTTT. Translating it yields CASSYGQGTEAFF. The V and J genes are TRBV6-5 and TRBJ1-1; a weak D match, TRBD1 (6 bases). Trimming shortened V by 2 bases and J by 5 bases, and 9 bases separated the two germline ends. The germline V gene encodes CDR1 MNHEY and CDR2 SVGAGI. The CDR3 length is 13 residues.

The gene calls are TRBV4-3 and TRBJ1-1, with D perhaps TRBD1 (6 bases). V shed 0 bases and J shed 1 base, with 12 bases lying between them. Germline assignment: CDR1 LGHNA and CDR2 YSLEER. The CDR3 is made up of 16 amino acids. For the CDR3, the DNA is TGCGCCAGCAGCCAAGATAAGGGACACCCGAACACTGAAGCTTTCTTT. Protein product: CASSQDKGHPNTEAFF.

The rearrangement uses TRBV7-2 and TRBJ1-4, with 8 bases identical to TRBD1. The CDR3 covers 16 residues. Germline lookup yields CDR1 SGHTA and CDR2 FQGNSA. With 4 bases clipped from V and 7 bases from J, the junction kept 11 bases outside the gene matches. The CDR3 DNA sequence: TGTGCCAGCAGCTCCCAAGGACAGGGAGGCCGTGAAAAACTGTTTTTT. Its protein is CASSSQGQGGREKLFF.

The chain links TRBV28 to TRBJ1-2; D is possibly TRBD1 (6 bases). Per the germline V gene, CDR1 is MDHEN and CDR2 is SYDVKM. CDR3 length: 15 amino acids. V lost 6 bases and J lost 0, with 14 bases in between. In nucleotides, the CDR3 is TGTGCCAGCAGCAATCGGGACATTCCTAACTATGGCTACACCTTC. Its translation: CASSNRDIPNYGYTF.

The chain joins TRBV18 to TRBJ2-5; D call uncertain. Deletions cut 0 bases from V and 1 base from J, with 6 bases between. This CDR3 has 14 residues. Germline CDR1 KGHSH, CDR2 LQKENI. CDR3 in DNA: TGTGCCAGCTCACCACCCTACAGCCAAGAGACCCAGTACTTC. It yields the protein CASSPPYSQETQYF. The complete variable domain, with remaining parts taken from reference TRBV18 and TRBJ2-5, reads NAGVMQNPRHLVRRRGQEARLRCSPMKGHSHVYWYRQLPEEGLKFMVYLQKENIIDESGMPKERFSAEFPKEGPSILRIQQVVRGDSAAYFCASSPPYSQETQYFGPGTRLLVL.

This clone was detected once. The chain uses TRBV14 and TRBJ2-5; 10 bases are shared with TRBD2. Trimming took 4 bases from V and 4 from J; bases not matched to a gene: 6. CDR1 and CDR2 (germline): SGHDN, FVKESK. There are 15 residues in the CDR3. The chain's CDR3 is CASSPGTSVAETQYF. DNA for the CDR3: TGTGCCAGCAGCCCCGGGACTAGCGTTGCAGAGACCCAGTACTTC.

The chain joins TRBV7-9 to TRBJ1-6, with D possibly matching TRBD1 (5 bases). Trimming pared 4 bases from V and 7 bases from J, leaving 20 bases between. Germline loops: CDR1 SEHNR, CDR2 FQNEAQ (reference sequence). This CDR3 has 17 residues. The CDR3 DNA sequence: TGTGCCAGCAGCTCCCTTGGAGGGGTCTTATGGAATTCACCCCTCCACTTT. Residues: CASSSLGGVLWNSPLHF.

The V and J genes are TRBV9 and TRBJ2-7; 9 bases match TRBD2. CDR3 length: 16 residues. CDR1 and CDR2 from the germline V gene are SGDLS and YYNGEE. V shed 0 bases, J shed 2 bases, and the junction held 6 bases outside the gene matches. CDR3 coding DNA: TGTGCCAGCAGCGTAGTTGCTAGCGGGGCCCCCTACGAGCAGTACTTC. The encoded protein is CASSVVASGAPYEQYF.

The genes are TRBV4-1 and TRBJ1-5, with D tentatively TRBD1 (6 bases). Germline V gene sequence: CDR1 MGHRA, CDR2 YSYEKL. Trimming removed 2 bases at V and 4 bases at J, with 12 bases between. This CDR3 spans 15 amino acids. In nucleotides, the CDR3 is TGCGCCAGCAGCCAATCGACAGGTCTTAATCAGCCCCAGCATTTT. Its protein is CASSQSTGLNQPQHF.

V and J are TRBV5-8 and TRBJ2-5; 11 nucleotides agree with TRBD1. V lost 4 bases to trimming and J lost 6 bases; unmatched junction nucleotides: 8. CDR1 is SGHTS, CDR2 YDEGEE, per germline. The CDR3 sequence is 15 residues long. This chain's CDR3 is CASSRSGTGGKTQYF. Here the CDR3 DNA reads TGTGCCAGCAGCAGATCCGGGACAGGGGGAAAGACCCAGTACTTC.

The rearrangement uses TRBV7-9 and TRBJ1-4; TRBD1 aligns across 7 bases. Germline CDR1 is SEHNR and CDR2 is FQNEAQ (reference sequence). V was clipped by 3 bases and J by 3 bases; unmatched bases: 13. CDR3 length: 18 amino acids. The CDR3 spells CASSFDRAAGLANEKLFF. The CDR3 DNA is TGTGCCAGCAGCTTCGACAGGGCGGCGGGACTGGCTAATGAAAAACTGTTTTTT.

The chain is built from TRBV7-9 and TRBJ1-2, with 7 bases fitting TRBD1. The length of the CDR3 is 14 residues. CDR1 is SEHNR, CDR2 FQNEAQ, per germline (reference sequence). The V and J ends lost 4 bases and 6 bases, in that order; junction bases with no gene match: 8. CDR3 DNA: TGTGCCAGCAGCTCATACAGGGGACTCCATGGCTACACCTTC. It encodes CASSSYRGLHGYTF.

This sequence joins TRBV18 and TRBJ1-3; 12 positions agree with TRBD1. After removal of 3 bases from V and 3 bases from J, the junction contained 12 bases not matched to a gene. CDR3 length equals 19 residues. Germline CDR1 and CDR2: KGHSH and LQKENI. The CDR3 protein is CASSPTIPGQGAVGNTIYF. The CDR3 DNA reads as TGTGCCAGCTCACCGACGATACCGGGACAGGGGGCGGTTGGAAACACCATATATTTT.

V usage is TRBV13 and J usage is TRBJ1-6, with D tentatively TRBD1 (5 bases). V lost 5 bases and J lost 0, with 14 bases in between. Germline V gives CDR1 PRHDT, CDR2 FYEKMQ (reference sequence). The CDR3 length is 17 residues. As DNA, the CDR3 is TGTGCCAGCAGCGCGCGGACAAAGAGCTCCTATAATTCACCCCTCCACTTT. This encodes CASSARTKSSYNSPLHF. The complete variable domain, with remaining parts taken from reference TRBV13 and TRBJ1-6, reads AAGVIQSPRHLIKEKRETATLKCYPIPRHDTVYWYQQGPGQDPQFLISFYEKMQSDKGSIPDRFSAQQFSDYHSELNMSSLELGDSALYFCASSARTKSSYNSPLHFGNGTRLTVT.

The chain is built from TRBV2 and TRBJ1-2; no clear D. From germline, CDR1 is SNHLY and CDR2 FYNNEI. V was cut by 3 bases and J by 3 bases, with 8 bases left in between. The CDR3 sequence is 13 residues long. The CDR3 DNA reads as TGTGCCAGCAGTGACTGGCAATACTATGGCTACACCTTC. Translation gives CASSDWQYYGYTF.

The rearrangement uses TRBV7-8 and TRBJ1-5, with D possibly being TRBD1 (6 bases). CDR3 size: 14 residues. The V end lost 5 bases, the J end lost 5 bases, and 13 bases lay between the germline ends. From germline, CDR1 is SGHVS and CDR2 FQNEAQ. In nucleotides, the CDR3 is TGTGCCAGCAGCCCCGGACAGCCAGATCAGCCCCAGCATTTT. It specifies CASSPGQPDQPQHF.

The rearrangement joins TRBV7-2 to TRBJ2-2; 10 bases line up with TRBD1. The CDR3 contains 16 residues. CDR1 SGHTA and CDR2 FQGNSA come from the germline V gene. V shed 4 bases and J 2 bases; nucleotides not matched to a gene: 4. CDR3 amino acids: CASSSTGGANTGELFF. CDR3 nucleotides: TGTGCCAGCAGCTCGACAGGGGGCGCCAACACCGGGGAGCTGTTTTTT.